Listed here is a single T cell receptor (beta chain). This record belongs to a study of Tregs in tolerant kidney transplant recipients. Repertoires were generated with immunoSEQ multiplex PCR, while TCRdb's copy carries only in-frame clones and drops some. Among roughly 66,000 clones listed, approximately 92% were seen once. The CDR3 loop spans 11 amino acids. CDR1 is SQVTM, CDR2 ANQGSEA, per germline. Trimming took off 6 bases at V and 7 bases at J, with 12 bases between the two ends. The V call is TRBV29-1, the J call TRBJ1-1; D is ambiguous. The specimen was CD8+ T cells from blood, collected before the transplant. This receptor was taken from a human donor who received a combined kidney and bone marrow transplant. DNA of the CDR3: TGCAGCGTCCTTGATCTAGGTGAAGCTTTCTTT. It encodes CSVLDLGEAFF.